The next 8 T cell receptor beta chains were all read from a single sample in a study of T cell responses to AZD1222 COVID-19 vaccine. The table came from immunoSEQ multiplex PCR; TCRdb's copy has only in-frame clones and leaves some out. The sample lists some 180,000 clones; approximately 90% were seen once. The input for sequencing was peripheral blood, taken 28 days after the second AZD1222 dose. The receptors were sampled from an adult who received the AZD1222 COVID-19 vaccine.

The gene calls are TRBV5-1 and TRBJ2-1; 14 bases are a match to TRBD2. This CDR3 spans 17 amino acids. The germline CDR1 and CDR2 sequences are SGHRS and YFSETQ. The V gene end was trimmed by 0 bases and the J gene end by 7 bases; junction bases not matched to a gene: 6. CDR3 DNA sequence: TGCGCCAGCAGCTTGGGACTAGCGGGAGGGCCTCGGAATGAGCAGTTCTTC. The encoded protein is CASSLGLAGGPRNEQFF.

The chain couples TRBV5-6 to TRBJ1-2; the match to TRBD1 covers 7 bases. The CDR3 totals 14 residues. V gave up 3 bases and J gave up 5 bases; unmatched junction bases: 7. Per the germline V gene, CDR1 is SGHDT and CDR2 is YYEEEE. In DNA, the CDR3 is TGTGCCAGCAGCTACCCCGGGACAGCATATGGCTACACCTTC. This translates into CASSYPGTAYGYTF.

This clone was counted only a few times. The V gene is TRBV15, the J gene TRBJ1-2; 7 nucleotides agree with TRBD1. The CDR3 has 15 amino acids. Germline CDR1 LNHNV, CDR2 YYDKDF (reference sequence). Trimming removed 4 bases from V and 4 bases from J; junction bases left unmatched: 9. This CDR3 is CATSTNRGRAYGYTF. CDR3 nucleotide sequence: TGTGCCACCAGCACAAACAGGGGAAGGGCCTATGGCTACACCTTC.

This clone was recorded only once. The chain links TRBV5-6 to TRBJ1-1; unclear D gene. V lost 1 base to trimming and J lost 6 bases, with 22 bases between them. From germline, CDR1 is SGHDT and CDR2 YYEEEE. This CDR3 is built from 17 residues. As DNA, the CDR3 is TGTGCCAGCAGCTTGAACCCGCGTAGGGCACGATACTCTGAAGCTTTCTTT. Encoded protein: CASSLNPRRARYSEAFF.

The CDR3 protein is CASSPNSGETEAFF. The CDR3 DNA follows: TGTGCCAGCTCACCGAACAGCGGGGAGACTGAAGCTTTCTTT. The gene calls are TRBV18 and TRBJ1-1; no clear D. The CDR3 covers 14 residues. The germline V and J ends were trimmed by 3 bases and 5 bases, with 13 bases remaining between them. CDR1 KGHSH and CDR2 LQKENI come from the germline V gene.

Written as DNA, the CDR3 is TGTGCCAGCTCACCCCAGCAGGGACAGGCGAACAATGAGCAGTTCTTC. It translates to CASSPQQGQANNEQFF. The genes are TRBV18 and TRBJ2-1, with 8 bases aligning to TRBD1. CDR1 and CDR2 (germline): KGHSH, LQKENI. The V gene end was trimmed by 3 bases and the J gene end by 5 bases; junction bases not matched to a gene: 9. The CDR3 runs 16 residues.

This rearrangement joins TRBV4-1 to TRBJ2-3; TRBD1 matches at 11 bases. V was clipped by 5 bases and J by 3 bases; unmatched bases: 1. This CDR3 contains 14 residues. Germline V gene lookup returns CDR1 MGHRA and CDR2 YSYEKL. The CDR3 nucleotides read TGCGCCAGCAGCGGGACAGGGGGGACAGATACGCAGTATTTT. It specifies CASSGTGGTDTQYF.

This sequence joins TRBV15 and TRBJ2-4, with 9 bases matching TRBD1. There are 19 residues in the CDR3. With 1 base clipped from V and 8 bases from J, the junction kept 18 bases outside the gene matches. CDR1 LNHNV and CDR2 YYDKDF come from the germline V gene (reference sequence). The CDR3: CATSRARFGQGRGTDIQYF. CDR3 sequence (DNA): TGTGCCACCAGCAGAGCCCGATTTGGACAGGGGCGTGGGACGGACATTCAGTACTTC.